This TCR beta chain was captured by sequencing in a study of CD8+CD57+ T cells in acquired aplastic anemia. Study-level background: Sorted CD4+ and CD8+ cells gave a mean 3.2 ug DNA, range roughly 0.2 to 27.4 ug. The study's findings and limits: CD8+ Simpson's diversity in patients was not significantly different from that in controls.

Profiling of TCR beta VDJ combinations and CDR3 sequences used genomic DNA as template. One entry per CDR3 protein, called by TCRdb with MiXCR from the reads. The sample shows 180,000 or so distinct CDR3 sequences, approximately 49% of them seen only once. This clonotype has ten or more counts. Its antigen is still unknown. The CDR3 is made up of 13 amino acids. V lost 10 bases and J lost 11; bases outside the gene matches: 7. Germline V gene sequence: CDR1 MNHEY, CDR2 SVGAGI. The chain couples TRBV6-5 to TRBJ2-1; 14 bases align to TRBD2. The sequenced sample consisted of sorted CD4+, CD8+, or CD8+CD57+ T cells (not recorded which) from PBMCs. The clonotype comes from a human donor in good health. The CDR3 spells CATWTSGRPKQFF. As DNA, the CDR3 is TGTGCCACTTGGACTAGCGGGAGGCCGAAGCAGTTCTTC.